These 2 T cell receptor beta chains came from one sample sequenced in a study of blood T cells in healthy people across ages. Sample-barcoded 5' priming and a J-beta primer mix drove a second PCR of roughly 7 to 11 cycles. TCRdb used MiXCR to reprocess the 5' RACE reads, holding one entry per CDR3 protein. The sample lists under 950,000 distinct CDR3 sequences, 20% to 25% occurring once. The source material was blood. All receptors come from a man in his 70s in good health.

Details on this clonotype: One junction end does not reproduce the germline sequence, and a read error may be involved. The chain links TRBV5-1 to TRBJ1-1; D is possibly TRBD1 (6 bases). CDR1 is SGHRS, CDR2 YFSETQ, per germline. CDR3 length: 14 amino acids. CDR3 amino acids: CAGSTGQMNTEAFF. Here the CDR3 DNA reads TGCGCCGGCAGCACCGGACAGATGAACACTGAAGCTTTCTTT.

This clonotype has just a few counts. CDR3 sequence (DNA): TGTGCCAGCAGCCAAGATGCAGGGCGAGAGACCCAGTACTTC. The encoded protein is CASSQDAGRETQYF. The chain recombines TRBV14 with TRBJ2-5; tentatively, D is TRBD1 (5 bases). Germline loops: CDR1 SGHDN, CDR2 FVKESK. The CDR3 is made up of 14 amino acids. The V end lost 0 bases, the J end lost 4 bases, and 9 bases lay between the germline ends.